This T cell receptor beta chain was identified during a study of blood T cell repertoires in COVID-19. Overall study: There were acute and convalescent COVID-19 samples, and they came from the United States, Italy and Spain.

CDR3 length: 15 residues. The germline V gene encodes CDR1 LGHDT and CDR2 YNNKEL (reference sequence). J was trimmed by 5 bases and V by 2 bases; bases with no gene match: 4. This clone was seen a few times. The table came from immunoSEQ multiplex PCR; TCRdb's copy has only in-frame clones and leaves some out. The sample shows 200,000 to 250,000 clones, 83% of them seen only once. The sequencing input was peripheral blood. The TCR sequence derives from a woman between 45 and 60 years old with acute or convalescent COVID-19. The chain joins TRBV3-1 (or the pseudogene TRBV3-2) to TRBJ1-5; 9 nucleotides match TRBD1. CDR3 nucleotide sequence: TGTGCCAGCAGCCAAAAAACAGGGGGCGATCAGCCCCAGCATTTT. It yields the protein CASSQKTGGDQPQHF.